Below, 17 T cell receptor beta chains from the same sample are listed, as sequenced in a study of blood T cell repertoires in COVID-19. Sequencing used immunoSEQ multiplex PCR; TCRdb keeps in-frame clones, though not all of them. The sample holds 210,000 or so clones; approximately 90% are singletons and the top ten take about 6.8%. The sequencing input was peripheral blood. All receptors come from a woman aged 40 to 50 who had recovered from COVID-19.

The chain links TRBV20-1 to TRBJ2-5; D gene ambiguous. Germline V CDR1 and CDR2: DFQATT, SNEGSKA (reference sequence). Trimming cost V 3 bases and J 2 bases, with 16 bases left between them. The CDR3 runs 15 residues. The CDR3 region has the DNA TGCAGTGCTAGTTTGGCCTCAATCTGGCAAGAGACCCAGTACTTC. Protein product: CSASLASIWQETQYF.

The chain links TRBV11-2 to TRBJ2-3, with 7 nucleotides matching TRBD2. Germline CDR1 SGHAT, CDR2 FQNNGV. The CDR3 spans 17 residues. With V trimmed by 4 bases and J by 0 bases, 10 bases remained unmatched. CDR3 loop: CASSSLGGRESTDTQYF. The CDR3 nucleotides are TGTGCCAGCAGCTCTCTTGGCGGGAGAGAGAGCACAGATACGCAGTATTTT.

The chain links TRBV7-2 to TRBJ2-7, with TRBD2 matching over 9 bases. The CDR3 is 15 amino acids. Germline CDR1 SGHTA, CDR2 FQGNSA. J gave up 4 bases and V 5 bases, and 9 bases lay outside the gene matches. The CDR3 reads CASSTGTSSHYEQYF. CDR3 bases: TGTGCCAGCAGCACCGGGACTAGCTCCCATTACGAGCAGTACTTC.

The chain has TRBV7-9 and TRBJ2-2, with D possibly being TRBD1 (5 bases). CDR1 and CDR2 from the germline V gene are SEHNR and FQNEAQ (reference sequence). The CDR3 is made up of 14 amino acids. Trimming removed 7 bases from V and 0 bases from J, with 9 bases in between. DNA of the CDR3: TGTGCCAGCACCCTGGGGCCGAACACCGGGGAGCTGTTTTTT. Translation gives CASTLGPNTGELFF. Together with reference TRBV7-9 and TRBJ2-2, the CDR3 gives the full variable domain: DTGVSQNPRHKITKRGQNVTFRCDPISEHNRLYWYRQTLGQGPEFLTYFQNEAQLEKSRLLSDRFSAERPKGSFSTLEIQRTEQGDSAMYLCASTLGPNTGELFFGEGSRLTVL.

This clone was counted between two and nine times. V gene TRBV19 combines with J gene TRBJ2-7; D possibly corresponds to TRBD1 (5 bases). V lost 5 bases to trimming and J lost 4 bases, with 12 bases between them. CDR1 is LNHDA and CDR2 is SQIVND in the germline V gene (reference sequence). The CDR3 has 13 residues. CDR3 loop: CASSGQGVYEQYF. The DNA for the CDR3 is TGTGCCAGTAGTGGGCAGGGTGTGTACGAGCAGTACTTC.

The rearrangement joins TRBV7-2 to TRBJ2-1, with a tentative D call TRBD2 (5 bases). In germline, CDR1 is SGHTA, CDR2 FQGNSA. The CDR3 consists of 15 residues. V gave up 5 bases and J gave up 2 bases, with 13 bases separating them. CDR3 coding DNA: TGTGCCAGCAGCCCAGCGGTTAGGACCTACAATGAGCAGTTCTTC. Protein: CASSPAVRTYNEQFF.

The chain is built from TRBV19 and TRBJ1-2; TRBD1 aligns across 7 bases. Germline trimming cut 3 bases from V and 8 bases from J; bases unmatched to any gene: 24. The germline CDR1 and CDR2 sequences are LNHDA and SQIVND (reference sequence). The CDR3 totals 19 residues. The chain's CDR3 is CASSINPATLIDRDSGYTF. In nucleotides, the CDR3 is TGTGCCAGTAGTATTAATCCCGCCACCCTTATAGACAGGGATAGCGGCTACACCTTC.

This rearrangement joins TRBV6-1 to TRBJ2-1; TRBD2 aligns across 7 bases. The germline gives CDR1 MNHNS, CDR2 SASEGT. The CDR3 runs to 18 residues. Trimming cost V 0 bases and J 3 bases; bases outside gene matches: 11. This chain's CDR3 is CASSEAPIPGGYYNEQFF. CDR3 DNA sequence: TGTGCCAGCAGTGAAGCCCCCATCCCGGGAGGCTACTACAATGAGCAGTTCTTC.

The DNA for the CDR3 is TGTGCCAGCAGTCTACAGGACGGGAACACTGAAGCTTTCTTT. It codes for CASSLQDGNTEAFF. This chain uses TRBV6-5 with TRBJ1-1; the D gene is possibly TRBD1 (5 bases). CDR3 length: 14 amino acids. The germline V gene has CDR1 MNHEY and CDR2 SVGAGI. V lost 5 bases to trimming and J lost 1 base, with 11 bases between them.

This clone was seen only once. The chain combines TRBV7-2 with TRBJ1-5; 8 bases agree with TRBD1. The ends lost 0 bases at V and 4 bases at J; junction bases unmatched: 5. The CDR3 is 16 residues long. Germline loops: CDR1 SGHTA, CDR2 FQGNSA. Written as DNA, the CDR3 is TGTGCCAGCAGCTTAGCTGGGACAGGTGGGAATCAGCCCCAGCATTTT. As protein: CASSLAGTGGNQPQHF.

The chain combines TRBV19 with TRBJ1-6, with 8 positions matching TRBD1. This CDR3 is built from 17 residues. The V gene end was trimmed by 7 bases and the J gene end by 0 bases; junction bases not matched to a gene: 8. The germline CDR1 and CDR2 sequences are LNHDA and SQIVND (reference sequence). The CDR3 is CASTYRTGSSYNSPLHF. CDR3 bases: TGTGCCAGTACCTACCGGACAGGGAGCTCCTATAATTCACCCCTCCACTTT. Supplemented by reference TRBV19 and TRBJ1-6, the full variable domain reads DGGITQSPKYLFRKEGQNVTLSCEQNLNHDAMYWYRQDPGQGLRLIYYSQIVNDFQKGDIAEGYSVSREKKESFPLTVTSAQKNPTAFYLCASTYRTGSSYNSPLHFGNGTRLTVT.

The chain is built from TRBV9 and TRBJ2-7; TRBD2 might be the D (5 bases). In germline, CDR1 is SGDLS, CDR2 YYNGEE. The CDR3 extends over 14 amino acids. Trimming took 3 bases from V and 7 from J, leaving 17 bases between them. This CDR3 is CASSDPAEGWEQYF. CDR3 nucleotide sequence: TGTGCCAGCAGCGACCCAGCGGAAGGGTGGGAGCAGTACTTC.

V usage is TRBV7-8 and J usage is TRBJ1-6; 7 bases are a match to TRBD1. CDR1 SGHVS and CDR2 FQNEAQ come from the germline V gene. The CDR3 consists of 16 residues. The V segment lost 10 bases and the J segment 5 bases; nucleotides outside the gene matches: 14. The CDR3 here is CATNRGIQGDNSPLHF. DNA of the CDR3: TGTGCCACCAATCGGGGGATCCAGGGGGATAATTCACCCCTCCACTTT.

This clone was counted a few times. The chain has TRBV7-7 and TRBJ2-7; TRBD2 agrees at 10 bases. The trim removed 5 bases at V and 5 bases at J, leaving 15 bases unmatched. The length of the CDR3 is 17 residues. CDR1 is SSHAT and CDR2 is FNYEAQ in the germline V gene (reference sequence). CDR3 sequence reads: CASSPRTSGTAWDEQYF. The DNA of the CDR3 is TGTGCCAGCAGCCCCCGGACTAGCGGCACCGCCTGGGACGAGCAGTACTTC.

J is TRBJ1-5 and V is TRBV19; a weak D match, TRBD1 (5 bases). Trimming took off 1 base at V and 3 bases at J, with 16 bases between the two ends. The CDR3 runs to 17 residues. The germline V gene has CDR1 LNHDA and CDR2 SQIVND (reference sequence). In DNA, the CDR3 is TGTGCCAGTAGTATAGGTGGGACTTTATCCCCCAATCAGCCCCAGCATTTT. Its translation: CASSIGGTLSPNQPQHF.

The CDR3 region has the DNA TGTGCCAGCCGACTAGGCGCCGAGCAGTACTTC. This codes for CASRLGAEQYF. This chain connects TRBV12-3 or TRBV12-4 to TRBJ2-7; possibly TRBD2 for D (6 bases). The CDR3 has 11 residues. Trimming shortened V by 8 bases and J by 6 bases, and 11 bases separated the two germline ends.

This clone was found a few times. The chain joins TRBV5-1 to TRBJ1-5, with 10 bases aligning to TRBD1. Germline assignment: CDR1 SGHRS and CDR2 YFSETQ. This CDR3 region has 15 residues. Unmatched junction bases numbered 3, after V lost 3 bases and J lost 3 bases. CDR3 loop: CASSWGTGVNQPQHF. The CDR3 DNA reads TGCGCCAGCAGCTGGGGGACAGGGGTCAATCAGCCCCAGCATTTT.